This is a list of T cell receptor beta chains from one sample in a study of metastatic and nonmetastatic thyroid tumors. Using MiXCR, TCRdb reanalyzed the PCR reads. Of about 28,000 clones detected, about 20% appear once; the ten largest clones hold 39%. Sequenced input: blood. The receptors come from a female donor with papillary thyroid cancer or a benign thyroid nodule (not recorded which). Some clones in this sample may be carry-over from other donors' samples. Both conserved end residues are part of each CDR3. Fields, in order: CDR3 DNA, CDR3 protein, J gene, D gene, V gene, clone size. D genes are given only for firm matches. Only some rows state a clone size, as once, few, many or a class for expanded clones.

DNA: TGTGCCAGCAGCCAAGCAGATCGTGGCTACACCTTC; CDR3: CASSQADRGYTF; J: TRBJ1-2; D: .; V: TRBV3-1; size: .
DNA: TGCAGTGCTAGAACCGCTTGGGGCAATCAGCCCCAGCATTTT; CDR3: CSARTAWGNQPQHF; J: TRBJ1-5; D: .; V: TRBV20-1; size: few
DNA: TGTGCCAGCAGTGGCGGCAGACAGACCCAGTACTTC; CDR3: CASSGGRQTQYF; J: TRBJ2-5; D: .; V: TRBV12-3/TRBV12-4; size: .
DNA: TGCAGTGCTAGAGATCCGCACGGACAGAACACTGAAGCTTTCTTT; CDR3: CSARDPHGQNTEAFF; J: TRBJ1-1; D: .; V: TRBV20-1; size: many
DNA: TGTGCCAGCAGTTTACCCGGACTCGGGGAGACCCAGTACTTC; CDR3: CASSLPGLGETQYF; J: TRBJ2-5; D: .; V: TRBV12-3/TRBV12-4; size: few
DNA: TGTGCCTGGAGTGGACAGGTTTCTAATGAAAAACTGTTTTTT; CDR3: CAWSGQVSNEKLFF; J: TRBJ1-4; D: .; V: TRBV30; size: few
DNA: TGTGCCAGCAGCCAACGACCGGGACTAGTGGTGAACGAGCAGTACTTC; CDR3: CASSQRPGLVVNEQYF; J: TRBJ2-7; D: TRBD2; V: TRBV7-2; size: many
DNA: TGTGCCAGCAGCCGCCGGGACAGTACCTACGAGCAGTACTTC; CDR3: CASSRRDSTYEQYF; J: TRBJ2-7; D: TRBD1; V: TRBV7-2; size: .
DNA: TGTGCCAGCAGCTTAGGGACAGGGGCCTACGAGCAGTACTTC; CDR3: CASSLGTGAYEQYF; J: TRBJ2-7; D: TRBD1; V: TRBV7-9; size: many
DNA: TGTGCCAACAGCCGCAAGGTGTCTACAGAAGGAAACACCATATATTTT; CDR3: CANSRKVSTEGNTIYF; J: TRBJ1-3; D: .; V: TRBV2; size: few
DNA: TGCGCCAGCAGCTCGGGACGGAGCCACGGCACTGAAGCTTTCTTT; CDR3: CASSSGRSHGTEAFF; J: TRBJ1-1; D: .; V: TRBV5-1; size: .
DNA: TGTGCCAGCACCACCCACTCTGGAAACACCATATATTTT; CDR3: CASTTHSGNTIYF; J: TRBJ1-3; D: .; V: TRBV2; size: medium-sized
DNA: TGCAGTGCTAGAAACAGAGCAGTTTACGAGCAGTACTTC; CDR3: CSARNRAVYEQYF; J: TRBJ2-7; D: .; V: TRBV20-1; size: many
DNA: TGCAGTGCGCCCCAGGGCCTCGGCTACGAGCAGTACTTC; CDR3: CSAPQGLGYEQYF; J: TRBJ2-7; D: .; V: TRBV20-1; size: many
DNA: TGTGCCAGCAGCCCCCGGGCCGATGAAAAACTGTTTTTT; CDR3: CASSPRADEKLFF; J: TRBJ1-4; D: .; V: TRBV13; size: .
DNA: TGCAGTGCTAGTGAGCTCGCGGGTAGCTCCTACAATGAGCAGTTCTTC; CDR3: CSASELAGSSYNEQFF; J: TRBJ2-1; D: .; V: TRBV20-1; size: .
DNA: TGTGCCAGCAGTTACAACCCCGACGGGGGCGAGGAGACCCAGTACTTC; CDR3: CASSYNPDGGEETQYF; J: TRBJ2-5; D: .; V: TRBV6-2/TRBV6-3; size: many
DNA: TGTGCCAGCAGTTACAGGCTAAGCTCTGGAAACACCATATATTTT; CDR3: CASSYRLSSGNTIYF; J: TRBJ1-3; D: .; V: TRBV12-3/TRBV12-4; size: many
DNA: TGCAGTGCTAGAGAGAAGGGTAAAATTAACTATGGCTACACCTTC; CDR3: CSAREKGKINYGYTF; J: TRBJ1-2; D: .; V: TRBV20-1; size: .
DNA: TGTGCCAGCAGTGAAGGGTACTCCGGAACGGACACTGAAGCTTTCTTT; CDR3: CASSEGYSGTDTEAFF; J: TRBJ1-1; D: .; V: TRBV25-1; size: .
DNA: TGTGCCAGCAGCCCACAGTTTGGGGTGCAGTACTTC; CDR3: CASSPQFGVQYF; J: TRBJ2-7; D: .; V: TRBV11-2; size: .
DNA: TGCAGTGCTCCCCGAACAACCCTTGGAGCGGGAGGGGATACGCAGTATTTT; CDR3: CSAPRTTLGAGGDTQYF; J: TRBJ2-3; D: TRBD2; V: TRBV20-1; size: many
DNA: TGTGCCAGCAGTGAAACAGGGACTTCAGCAGATACGCAGTATTTT; CDR3: CASSETGTSADTQYF; J: TRBJ2-3; D: .; V: TRBV2; size: .